The TCR beta chain under discussion was sequenced for a study of tumor-infiltrating lymphocytes in primary liver carcinoma. Overall study findings and caveats: Overlap between tumor regions exceeded overlap of tumor with adjacent tissue or blood. Found in all five tumor regions were only about 7-24% of top clones.

About this clonotype: Its antigen is undetermined. The CDR3 carries no conserved terminal phenylalanine or tryptophan, so it likely arises from a read error.

V lost 4 bases and J 6 bases, leaving 18 bases between the germline ends. The CDR3 contains 15 residues. The germline V gene encodes CDR1 SGHAT and CDR2 FQNNGV. Both RNA and DNA were isolated together from roughly 20-30 mg of bulk tissue that had not been sorted. Primary liver carcinoma in the patients was surgically resected. TCR beta cDNA was reverse-transcribed from around 0.55 ug of total RNA. The reaction used a constant-region primer and ProtoScript II reverse transcriptase. Three nested multiplex PCR rounds, a slightly modified ARM-PCR method, built the TCR beta libraries. Researchers ran the first two PCR rounds for approximately 10 cycles each with TRBV1-TRBV30 forward primers and a C-beta reverse primer. TCRdb fed the multiplex PCR reads into MiXCR, producing one record per CDR3 protein. The sample includes roughly 30,000 distinct CDR3 sequences, roughly four fifths of them seen just once.

Sequences were obtained from liver tumor tissue from sampling region 5. This sample's subset: tumor region T5, tumor centre. The chain couples TRBV11-2 to TRBJ1-2, with D perhaps TRBD1 (6 bases). This TCR was sampled from a man aged 40-49 years with primary liver carcinoma and hepatitis B virus infection. The CDR3, as DNA: TGTGCCAGCAGCTATACGGGGGGCTCCTCCCATGGCTACACCTCC. It encodes CASSYTGGSSHGYTS.